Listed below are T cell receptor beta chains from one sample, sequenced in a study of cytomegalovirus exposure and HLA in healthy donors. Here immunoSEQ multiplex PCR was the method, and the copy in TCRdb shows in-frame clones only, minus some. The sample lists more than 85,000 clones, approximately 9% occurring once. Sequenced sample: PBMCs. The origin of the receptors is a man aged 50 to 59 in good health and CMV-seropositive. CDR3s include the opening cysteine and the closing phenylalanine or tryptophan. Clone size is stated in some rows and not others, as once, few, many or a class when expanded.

CDR3: CSVVLLSGADGYTF
J: TRBJ1-2
size: few
length: 14
V: TRBV29-1

CDR3: CAWSVQGDYPQYF
J: TRBJ2-7
size: few
length: 13
V: TRBV30

CDR3: CASSTSGGMGEAFF
J: TRBJ1-1
size: NA
length: 14
V: TRBV19

CDR3: CASRASGQVLEELFF
J: TRBJ1-4
size: few
length: 15
V: TRBV5-1

CDR3: CASSEYMGGTEAFF
J: TRBJ1-1
size: NA
length: 14
V: TRBV25-1

CDR3: CASRRGQLSEKLFF
J: TRBJ1-4
size: NA
length: 14
V: TRBV28

CDR3: CASRGQRGQPQHF
J: TRBJ1-5
size: NA
length: 13
V: TRBV6-5

CDR3: CASSPLGGGRPKETQYF
J: TRBJ2-5
size: NA
length: 17
V: TRBV19

CDR3: CASSTQWGTGFSGYTF
J: TRBJ1-2
size: few
length: 16
V: TRBV27

CDR3: CASSQDTVNSGNTIYF
J: TRBJ1-3
size: NA
length: 16
V: TRBV4-3

CDR3: CASSDREITGELFF
J: TRBJ2-2
size: few
length: 14
V: TRBV6-5

CDR3: CASSQAIGGQLHSPLHF
J: TRBJ1-6
size: few
length: 17
V: TRBV4-1

CDR3: CASSFIPAASYEQYF
J: TRBJ2-7
size: few
length: 15
V: TRBV28

CDR3: CASSLGREPNINTQYF
J: TRBJ2-3
size: few
length: 16
V: TRBV7-2

CDR3: CAWNPSPGWGEKLFF
J: TRBJ1-4
size: few
length: 15
V: TRBV30